The clone carrying this TCR beta chain was seen repeatedly, ten times or more. Its antigen is as yet unknown. For the second PCR, which ran for about 6 to 11 cycles, a sample-barcoded 5' primer and a J-beta primer mix were used. Paired-end reads containing CDR3 totaled no fewer than 3 million for each sample. TCRdb itself ran the 5' RACE reads through MiXCR, one entry per CDR3 protein. Here the sample spans more than 800,000 distinct CDR3 sequences, more than 25% being singletons. This sample was included in a study of blood T cells in healthy people across ages. Germline-derived CDR1 and CDR2 are MNHEY and SMNVEV (reference sequence). This CDR3 spans 17 amino acids. Trimming left V 1 base short and J 6 bases short, with 20 bases between. General study findings and limits: As naive T cell percentage varied, TCR beta diversity correlated strongly with it. Significant beta diversity loss was already apparent by age roughly 38, declining roughly linearly.

Per sample, a minimum of 6.5 million PBMCs were isolated. The sequenced sample consisted of blood. This TCR came from a woman at least 80 years old in good health. The rearrangement joins TRBV27 to TRBJ2-3; maybe TRBD2 (7 bases). CDR3 region: CASSLWGTRGATDTQYF. CDR3 sequence (DNA): TGTGCCAGCAGTTTATGGGGAACCCGGGGGGCCACCGATACGCAGTATTTT.